This TCR beta chain came from a study of cytomegalovirus exposure and HLA in healthy donors. With respect to this clone: The target antigen is unknown.

Trimming cost V 4 bases and J 0 bases, with 23 bases left between them. CDR1 is SGHRS and CDR2 is YFSETQ in the germline V gene. This CDR3 region has 19 residues. The protocol was immunoSEQ multiplex PCR, while the TCRdb copy is restricted to in-frame clones and leaves out a portion. Of 150,000 to 200,000 clones listed, 80% to 90% were seen once; the top ten hold roughly 1.2%. Study outcomes and limitations: Subsequent analysis of the roughly 120 validation repertoires found a tendency for first-cohort TCR clusters to co-occur.

This chain links TRBV5-1 with TRBJ2-1; the D gene is possibly TRBD2 (5 bases). The TCR was taken from a woman aged 30 to 39 in good health and CMV-seronegative. Material for sequencing was PBMCs. The CDR3 loop reads CASSPNPRTSGPSYNEQFF. Written as DNA, the CDR3 is TGCGCCAGCAGCCCCAACCCCAGGACGAGCGGTCCCTCCTACAATGAGCAGTTCTTC.